This T cell receptor (beta chain) is from a study of blood T cell repertoires in COVID-19. The CDR3 contains 15 residues. Trimming shortened V by 0 bases and J by 7 bases, and 16 bases separated the two germline ends. Germline assignment: CDR1 MGHDK and CDR2 SYGVNS. The data were produced by immunoSEQ multiplex PCR, yet TCRdb's version contains in-frame clones alone and is incomplete. The sample records 40,000 or so clones, around four fifths being singletons. This TCR was sampled from a man over 45 with active COVID-19. This chain connects TRBV25-1 to TRBJ2-7; perhaps TRBD2 as D (6 bases). Input material: peripheral blood. Written as DNA, the CDR3 is TGTGCCAGCAGTGAATATAACCCCCCTGGGGGGGAGCAGTACTTC. Its protein is CASSEYNPPGGEQYF.